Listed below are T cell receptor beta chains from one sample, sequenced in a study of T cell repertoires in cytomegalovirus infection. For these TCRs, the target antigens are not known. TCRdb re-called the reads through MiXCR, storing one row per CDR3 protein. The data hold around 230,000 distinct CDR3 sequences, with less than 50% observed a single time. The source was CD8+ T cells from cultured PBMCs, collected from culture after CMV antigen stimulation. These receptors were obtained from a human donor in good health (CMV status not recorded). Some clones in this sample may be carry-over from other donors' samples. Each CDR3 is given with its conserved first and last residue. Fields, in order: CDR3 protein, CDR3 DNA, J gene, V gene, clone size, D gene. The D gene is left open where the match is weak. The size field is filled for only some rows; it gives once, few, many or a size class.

CSATGPGQNYGYTF | TGCAGTGCTACAGGACCGGGACAGAACTATGGCTACACCTTC | TRBJ1-2 | TRBV20-1 | . | TRBD1
CASRPQGYRRELFF | TGTGCCAGCCGCCCACAGGGGTATCGCCGGGAGCTGTTTTTT | TRBJ2-2 | TRBV27 | . | TRBD1
CASSWGWGGDYEQYF | TGTGCCAGCAGCTGGGGATGGGGTGGGGATTACGAGCAGTACTTC | TRBJ2-7 | TRBV11-2 | . | .
CASSEYIGGSPGEKLFF | TGTGCCAGCAGTGAATATATCGGAGGGTCCCCGGGGGAAAAACTGTTTTTT | TRBJ1-4 | TRBV25-1 | . | .
CASSQIGDEQFF | TGTGCCAGCAGCCAAATAGGAGATGAGCAGTTCTTC | TRBJ2-1 | TRBV11-2 | few | .
CASSPRPSGGPGNEQFF | TGTGCCAGCAGCCCGCGACCCTCGGGAGGGCCCGGCAATGAGCAGTTCTTC | TRBJ2-1 | TRBV7-9 | few | TRBD2
CASSPRTGTSGRRSYEQYF | TGTGCCAGCAGTCCGAGAACCGGGACTAGCGGGAGGCGCTCCTACGAGCAGTACTTC | TRBJ2-7 | TRBV28 | few | TRBD2
CASSPSSRASDEQYF | TGTGCCAGCAGCCCTAGCTCCAGGGCGAGCGACGAGCAGTACTTC | TRBJ2-7 | TRBV7-9 | . | .
CASSLPPRGVKDTEAFF | TGTGCCAGCAGCTTACCCCCGCGGGGGGTCAAGGACACTGAAGCTTTCTTT | TRBJ1-1 | TRBV7-9 | few | .
CASSEALGVAGDNEQFF | TGTGCCAGCAGTGAAGCGCTTGGGGTAGCGGGGGACAATGAGCAGTTCTTC | TRBJ2-1 | TRBV2 | . | TRBD2
CASLMGGGPYEQYF | TGTGCCAGCCTCATGGGTGGGGGGCCATACGAGCAGTACTTC | TRBJ2-7 | TRBV6-1 | few | .
CASSPGQVTGELFF | TGCGCCAGCAGCCCGGGACAGGTCACCGGGGAGCTGTTTTTT | TRBJ2-2 | TRBV5-1 | . | TRBD1
CASSIRRQLNEKLFF | TGTGCCAGTAGTATACGTCGACAGCTTAATGAAAAACTGTTTTTT | TRBJ1-4 | TRBV19 | . | .
CASSLAGPSGETQYF | TGTGCCAGCAGCCTAGCGGGGCCCTCGGGGGAGACCCAGTACTTC | TRBJ2-5 | TRBV11-2 | few | TRBD2
CASSVEQSYEQYF | TGTGCCAGCAGCGTGGAACAATCCTACGAGCAGTACTTC | TRBJ2-7 | TRBV9 | . | .
CSARGEGAGNEQFF | TGCAGTGCTAGGGGGGAGGGGGCGGGAAATGAGCAGTTCTTC | TRBJ2-1 | TRBV20-1 | many | .
CASSYSTTGATDTQYF | TGTGCCAGCAGTTACTCCACCACGGGAGCCACAGATACGCAGTATTTT | TRBJ2-3 | TRBV6-6 | . | .
CASSPVEYSSYNEQFF | TGTGCCAGCAGCCCCGTCGAGTACAGCTCCTACAATGAGCAGTTCTTC | TRBJ2-1 | TRBV7-9 | few | .
CASSLKGFYNSPLHF | TGTGCCAGCAGTTTAAAGGGGTTTTATAATTCACCCCTCCACTTT | TRBJ1-6 | TRBV12-3/TRBV12-4 | . | .
CASSLSGGGGEQFF | TGTGCCAGCAGTTTATCGGGCGGGGGGGGTGAGCAGTTCTTC | TRBJ2-1 | TRBV27 | few | TRBD2
CASRESGTGELFF | TGTGCCAGCAGGGAATCCGGGACCGGGGAGCTGTTTTTT | TRBJ2-2 | TRBV7-6 | few | .
CASSFRDRVPYEQYF | TGTGCCAGCAGCTTTAGAGACAGGGTACCCTACGAGCAGTACTTC | TRBJ2-7 | TRBV7-2 | . | TRBD1
CATRLVYNEQFF | TGTGCCACCCGACTAGTGTACAATGAGCAGTTCTTC | TRBJ2-1 | TRBV7-8 | few | .
CASSLQGPYGYTF | TGTGCCAGCAGTTTACAGGGCCCCTATGGCTACACCTTC | TRBJ1-2 | TRBV12-3/TRBV12-4 | few | .
CASSYGLAGGPFSYNEQFF | TGTGCCAGCAGCTACGGACTAGCGGGAGGGCCATTCTCCTACAATGAGCAGTTCTTC | TRBJ2-1 | TRBV11-2 | many | TRBD2
CASKTGNTIYF | TGTGCCAGCAAAACTGGAAACACCATATATTTT | TRBJ1-3 | TRBV27 | few | .
CASSQSSSGVGEFF | TGTGCCAGTAGTCAATCCTCTTCAGGGGTGGGCGAGTTCTTC | TRBJ2-1 | TRBV19 | . | .
CASSQETHAVNYGYTF | TGTGCCAGCAGCCAAGAAACCCATGCTGTTAACTATGGCTACACCTTC | TRBJ1-2 | TRBV4-2 | few | .
CASSETSLAGNEQFF | TGTGCCAGCAGCGAGACTAGCCTCGCTGGGAATGAGCAGTTCTTC | TRBJ2-1 | TRBV9 | . | TRBD2
CASSPRVGQGASKNIQYF | TGTGCCAGCAGTCCCCGCGTGGGACAGGGTGCGTCCAAAAACATTCAGTACTTC | TRBJ2-4 | TRBV27 | . | TRBD1
CASSFFSENEQFF | TGTGCCAGCAGTTTCTTCAGCGAAAATGAGCAGTTCTTC | TRBJ2-1 | TRBV27 | . | .
CASSPGTGPDEQYF | TGTGCCAGCAGTCCCGGGACAGGGCCCGACGAGCAGTACTTC | TRBJ2-7 | TRBV28 | few | TRBD1
CASSDPGQPYEQYF | TGTGCCAGCAGTGACCCTGGACAGCCCTACGAGCAGTACTTC | TRBJ2-7 | TRBV2 | . | .
CAISEGDLSRGYTF | TGTGCCATCAGTGAGGGGGACCTTTCTCGGGGCTACACCTTC | TRBJ1-2 | TRBV10-3 | . | .
CASGKTGELFF | TGTGCCAGCGGGAAAACCGGGGAGCTGTTTTTT | TRBJ2-2 | TRBV7-9 | . | .
CASSSGLQHQETQYF | TGTGCCAGCAGTTCCGGACTACAACACCAAGAGACCCAGTACTTC | TRBJ2-5 | TRBV7-9 | many | .
CASSIRGRALDEQFF | TGTGCCAGTAGTATCAGAGGGAGGGCCCTGGATGAGCAGTTCTTC | TRBJ2-1 | TRBV19 | . | TRBD2
CSSLVSPTLDPYNEQFF | TGCAGTTCACTAGTTTCCCCGACTTTGGATCCTTACAATGAGCAGTTCTTC | TRBJ2-1 | TRBV20-1 | . | .
CASSAPGFISEQYF | TGTGCCAGCAGCGCCCCGGGATTTATAAGCGAGCAGTACTTC | TRBJ2-7 | TRBV7-9 | . | .
CSAPRTSGSHNEQFF | TGCAGTGCTCCCAGGACTAGCGGGAGTCATAATGAGCAGTTCTTC | TRBJ2-1 | TRBV20-1 | many | TRBD2
CASSLGYFNRPQHF | TGTGCAAGCAGTCTGGGGTACTTCAATCGCCCCCAGCATTTT | TRBJ1-5 | TRBV7-6 | . | .
CASHGGGDEQFF | TGTGCCAGTCATGGTGGAGGGGATGAGCAGTTCTTC | TRBJ2-1 | TRBV19 | . | .
CASRPVRVGTDTQYF | TGTGCCAGCAGGCCCGTGAGGGTCGGCACAGATACGCAGTATTTT | TRBJ2-3 | TRBV28 | few | .
CASSSEPLPGETQYF | TGTGCCAGCAGCTCAGAGCCGTTGCCGGGAGAGACCCAGTACTTC | TRBJ2-5 | TRBV11-2 | few | .
CASSIRSHWKEKLFF | TGTGCCAGTAGTATTAGGTCTCATTGGAAGGAAAAACTGTTTTTT | TRBJ1-4 | TRBV19 | many | .
CASSTPRDRGIYEQYF | TGTGCCAGTAGTACGCCCCGGGACAGGGGGATCTACGAGCAGTACTTC | TRBJ2-7 | TRBV19 | . | TRBD1
CASSSPQVHSTGANVLTF | TGTGCCAGCAGCAGTCCCCAGGTTCACTCGACTGGGGCCAACGTCCTGACTTTC | TRBJ2-6 | TRBV9 | . | .
CASRQIEHSYNEQFF | TGTGCCAGCAGACAGATAGAACACTCCTACAATGAGCAGTTCTTC | TRBJ2-1 | TRBV12-3/TRBV12-4 | . | .
CASSEPRDSRYEQYF | TGCGCCAGCAGTGAGCCAAGGGACAGCCGATACGAGCAGTACTTC | TRBJ2-7 | TRBV10-2 | . | TRBD1
CASSLSSGRRNEQFF | TGTGCCAGCAGCTTGAGTAGCGGGAGGCGGAATGAGCAGTTCTTC | TRBJ2-1 | TRBV11-2 | few | TRBD2